Listed below are T cell receptor beta chains from one sample, sequenced in a study of T cells after yellow fever vaccination. TCRdb ran MiXCR on the 5' RACE reads and lists one entry per CDR3 protein. The sample yields 300,000 or so distinct CDR3 sequences, 8% to 9.5% seen once. The specimen was PBMCs, collected more than 35 days after the first yellow fever vaccination. All receptors derive from a young man who received the YFV17D yellow fever vaccine. Each CDR3 is given with its conserved first and last residue. The D gene is left open where the match is weak. Size values are once, few and many counts, or a class for expanded clones, and some rows have none.

v_call	j_call	clone_size	d_call	cdr3_nt	cdr3_aa
TRBV7-2	TRBJ2-1	many	TRBD2	TGTGCCAGCAGCTTAGTCCGGGGGGGGCTCGGTTGGGGTGAGCAGTTCTTC	CASSLVRGGLGWGEQFF
TRBV27	TRBJ2-2	-	-	TGTGCCAGCAGTTCACACATCAGGTTTTCGACGAACACCGGGGAGCTGTTTTTT	CASSSHIRFSTNTGELFF
TRBV27	TRBJ2-1	-	-	TGTGCCAGCAGTTTAGGGGACGGACACATCAATGAGCAGTTCTTC	CASSLGDGHINEQFF
TRBV28	TRBJ2-5	-	TRBD2	TGTGCCAGCACTCCTGGTGAAGCGGGGGGATACCAAGAGACCCAGTACTTC	CASTPGEAGGYQETQYF
TRBV15	TRBJ1-4	few	-	TGTGCCACCAGCAGAGGGGCCGGGACCCAACTGTTTTTT	CATSRGAGTQLFF
TRBV5-1	TRBJ2-2	few	-	TGCGCCAGCACGCCGGACGTCAACACCGGGGAGCTGTTTTTT	CASTPDVNTGELFF
TRBV6-1	TRBJ2-7	few	TRBD2	TGTGCCAGCCGAACCGGGGGGGTCGGCCTCTCCTACGAGCAGTACTTC	CASRTGGVGLSYEQYF
TRBV7-9	TRBJ2-2	many	-	TGTGCCAGCAGCCTGCCCAGGAACACCGGGGAGCTGTTTTTT	CASSLPRNTGELFF
TRBV5-6	TRBJ1-2	few	-	TGTGCCAGCAGCTTCACAGACGTCTATGGCTACACCTTC	CASSFTDVYGYTF
TRBV5-1	TRBJ2-2	-	-	TGCGCCAGCAGCTTGGAGGGGAGAACCGGGGAGCTGTTTTTT	CASSLEGRTGELFF
TRBV7-9	TRBJ2-5	few	-	TGTGCCAGCAGCTTTTGGACGTACTTAGAGACCCAGTACTTC	CASSFWTYLETQYF
TRBV5-1	TRBJ1-5	few	TRBD1	TGCGCCAGCAGCCCCGAGGGACAGAATCAGCCCCAGCATTTT	CASSPEGQNQPQHF
TRBV7-2	TRBJ1-2	-	-	TGTGCCAGCACCGCGCCGGGGATCTATGGCTACACCTTC	CASTAPGIYGYTF
TRBV7-2	TRBJ1-1	few	-	TGTGCCAGCAGCCTACGATCGGGGACCACTGAAGCTTTCTTT	CASSLRSGTTEAFF
TRBV7-2	TRBJ2-5	few	TRBD1	TGTGCCAGCAGCTTTGGCAGGGGGCCGGAGACCCAGTACTTC	CASSFGRGPETQYF
TRBV5-1	TRBJ2-2	-	-	TGCGCCAGCAGCTTAATCCCAGACGGCGGCGGGGAGCTGTTTTTT	CASSLIPDGGGELFF
TRBV29-1	TRBJ1-1	few	-	TGCAGCGTTGTCGGGACTTCATACACTGAAGCTTTCTTT	CSVVGTSYTEAFF
TRBV6-1	TRBJ1-2	many	-	TGTGCCAGCAGCAGTGGGGGGAACTATGGCTACACCTTC	CASSSGGNYGYTF
TRBV6-1	TRBJ2-3	few	TRBD1	TGTGCCAGCAGTCTCCGACAGGGTTCAGATACGCAGTATTTT	CASSLRQGSDTQYF
TRBV6-1	TRBJ2-7	-	TRBD1	TGTGCCAGCAGCCCTGGGGACAGCTCCTACGAGCAGTACTTC	CASSPGDSSYEQYF
TRBV20-1	TRBJ2-1	few	-	TGCAGTGCTAGAGAGTCGTACAATGAGCAGTTCTTC	CSARESYNEQFF
TRBV7-8	TRBJ2-2	-	TRBD2	TGTGCCAGCAGCGTTAGACTAGCGGGGACGAACACCGGGGAGCTGTTTTTT	CASSVRLAGTNTGELFF
TRBV3-1	TRBJ2-3	many	-	TGTGCCAGCAGCCAAACTAGCACAGATACGCAGTATTTT	CASSQTSTDTQYF
TRBV29-1	TRBJ2-2	-	-	TGCAGCGTTGTCGAGACCCGAAACACCGGGGAGCTGTTTTTT	CSVVETRNTGELFF
TRBV10-3	TRBJ2-5	few	-	TGTGCCATCAGTGATCCCCCAGGACAAGAGACCCAGTACTTC	CAISDPPGQETQYF
TRBV20-1	TRBJ1-1	many	-	TGCAGTGCTAGAGAGGGAGGGGACACTGAAGCTTTCTTT	CSAREGGDTEAFF
TRBV20-1	TRBJ2-2	-	TRBD2	TGCAGTGCTAGGATGGCTAGCGGGGGGGACACCGGGGAGCTGTTTTTT	CSARMASGGDTGELFF